The 15 T cell receptor beta chains in this list originate from one sample, sequenced in a study of cytomegalovirus exposure and HLA in healthy donors. Primers for the PCR totalled 60 Vbeta and 13 Jbeta. Measured with immunoSEQ multiplex PCR; TCRdb has only the in-frame clones, and not every one. The table lists about 160,000 clones, approximately 80% of them singletons. The material sequenced was PBMCs. Source of these receptors: a woman aged 25 to 39 in good health and CMV-seronegative.

The CDR3 DNA sequence: TGTGCCAGCAGCTGGCAGAGGGATAGCTATGGCTACACCTTC. Translating gives CASSWQRDSYGYTF. The J gene is TRBJ1-2, the V gene TRBV7-2; D is uncertain. Germline V CDR1 and CDR2: SGHTA, FQGNSA. The V gene lost 4 bases and the J gene lost 4 bases, with 13 bases spanning the gap. The CDR3 runs to 14 residues. The full variable domain, its missing parts supplied by reference TRBV7-2 and TRBJ1-2, is GAGVSQSPSNKVTEKGKDVELRCDPISGHTALYWYRQSLGQGLEFLIYFQGNSAPDKSGLPSDRFSAERTGGSVSTLTIQRTQQEDSAVYLCASSWQRDSYGYTFGSGTRLTVV.

J is TRBJ1-1 and V is TRBV29-1; D unclear. Trimming stripped 4 bases from V and 2 bases from J, with 11 bases between. Germline CDR1 and CDR2: SQVTM and ANQGSEA. The CDR3 spans 13 residues. CDR3 region: CSVASYSNTEAFF. The CDR3, as DNA: TGCAGCGTTGCGTCGTATTCCAACACTGAAGCTTTCTTT.

The chain uses TRBV15 and TRBJ1-4, with D possibly TRBD1 on 5 matching bases. Germline loops: CDR1 LNHNV, CDR2 YYDKDF (reference sequence). V lost 6 bases and J lost 4, with 18 bases in between. This CDR3 region has 16 residues. CDR3 in amino acids: CATSGSQTGGNEKLFF. The CDR3 DNA reads TGTGCCACCAGTGGATCTCAAACCGGGGGTAATGAAAAACTGTTTTTT.

The chain carries TRBV6-5 and TRBJ2-5; D remains unclear. The ends were cut back, 3 bases at V and 1 base at J, with 6 bases in the middle. CDR1 is MNHEY and CDR2 is SVGAGI in the germline V gene. The CDR3 runs to 13 residues. The CDR3 DNA sequence: TGTGCCAGCAGTTATTCCTTCCAAGAGACCCAGTACTTC. Its translation: CASSYSFQETQYF.

This chain links TRBV7-2 with TRBJ2-5; TRBD1 matches 7 bases. The V gene end was trimmed by 0 bases and the J gene end by 2 bases; junction bases not matched to a gene: 3. CDR1 SGHTA and CDR2 FQGNSA come from the germline V gene. The CDR3 is 15 amino acids. CDR3 loop: CASSLAGQPQETQYF. CDR3 in DNA: TGTGCCAGCAGCTTAGCGGGACAGCCACAAGAGACCCAGTACTTC.

The genes are TRBV7-8 and TRBJ1-1, with D possibly TRBD1 on 6 matching bases. Per the germline V gene, CDR1 is SGHVS and CDR2 is FQNEAQ. The V end was cut by 3 bases, the J end by 3 bases, with 11 bases between. The CDR3 runs to 14 residues. CDR3 loop: CASSFQGGDTEAFF. CDR3 nucleotide sequence: TGTGCCAGCAGCTTTCAAGGGGGTGACACTGAAGCTTTCTTT.

The chain recombines TRBV18 with TRBJ1-1; D may be TRBD1 (5 bases). The V gene's germline CDR1 is KGHSH and CDR2 LQKENI. This CDR3 is 14 amino acids long. Trimming took 3 bases from V and 5 from J, leaving 13 bases between them. CDR3 amino acids: CASSPGAGQTEAFF. CDR3 coding DNA: TGTGCCAGCTCACCGGGCGCAGGGCAAACTGAAGCTTTCTTT.

In DNA form, the CDR3 reads TGTGCCAGCCCCAGTAGCGGGAGATACACCGGGGAGCTGTTTTTT. It yields the protein CASPSSGRYTGELFF. The rearrangement joins TRBV7-9 to TRBJ2-2; 9 nucleotides match TRBD2. Germline V gene lookup returns CDR1 SEHNR and CDR2 FQNEAQ (reference sequence). The CDR3 is made up of 15 amino acids. Trimming removed 8 bases from V and 3 bases from J; junction bases left unmatched: 7.

The chain employs TRBV5-1 and TRBJ2-7, with 8 bases matching TRBD2. CDR3 length equals 14 residues. Germline V lookup: CDR1 SGHRS, CDR2 YFSETQ. J gave up 0 bases and V 5 bases, and 4 bases lay outside the gene matches. The CDR3 spells CASRSSGDSYEQYF. DNA for the CDR3: TGCGCCAGCAGAAGTAGCGGGGACTCCTACGAGCAGTACTTC.

A single count supports this clone. The CDR3 bases are TGCGCCAGCAGCTTGGCGGTTGACAGGAAGGCAGATACGCAGTATTTT. Translation gives CASSLAVDRKADTQYF. This chain uses TRBV5-1 with TRBJ2-3; D perhaps matches TRBD1 (6 bases). In germline, CDR1 is SGHRS, CDR2 YFSETQ. This CDR3 has 16 amino acids. V was cut by 0 bases and J by 4 bases, with 15 bases left in between.

The gene calls are TRBV29-1 and TRBJ2-5; 7 bases match TRBD2. Germline lookup yields CDR1 SQVTM and CDR2 ANQGSEA. With 4 bases clipped from V and 5 bases from J, the junction kept 4 bases outside the gene matches. There are 12 residues in the CDR3. CDR3 in DNA: TGCAGCGTTGGGGGGGGTTCCGAGACCCAGTACTTC. Translating it yields CSVGGGSETQYF.

As regards this clone: The junction departs from germline at one end; a sequencing error may be responsible. The chain is built from TRBV7-9 and TRBJ1-2; D gene ambiguous. This CDR3 is built from 14 residues. Germline CDR1 is SEHNR and CDR2 is FQNEAQ (reference sequence). CDR3 in DNA: TGTGCCAGCAGCTTAGCCCAAACTAACTATGGCTACCCCTTC. Amino acids: CASSLAQTNYGYPF. Together with reference TRBV7-9 and TRBJ1-2, the CDR3 gives the full variable domain: DTGVSQNPRHKITKRGQNVTFRCDPISEHNRLYWYRQTLGQGPEFLTYFQNEAQLEKSRLLSDRFSAERPKGSFSTLEIQRTEQGDSAMYLCASSLAQTNYGYPFGSGTRLTVV.

V gene TRBV28 combines with J gene TRBJ1-5, with D hard to call. CDR3 length: 14 amino acids. V dropped 6 bases and J dropped 0 bases, with 9 bases sitting between them. Germline V lookup: CDR1 MDHEN, CDR2 SYDVKM. In nucleotides, the CDR3 is TGTGCCAGCAGCAGAACCGATAGCAATCAGCCCCAGCATTTT. Translated, it gives CASSRTDSNQPQHF. The full variable domain, rest sourced from reference TRBV28 and TRBJ1-5, is DVKVTQSSRYLVKRTGEKVFLECVQDMDHENMFWYRQDPGLGLRLIYFSYDVKMKEKGDIPEGYSVSREKKERFSLILESASTNQTSMYLCASSRTDSNQPQHFGDGTRLSIL.

The rearrangement uses TRBV10-3 and TRBJ1-1; 7 bases map to TRBD1. Germline loops: CDR1 ENHRY, CDR2 SYGVKD. The CDR3 spans 14 residues. Unmatched junction bases numbered 6, after V lost 2 bases and J lost 6 bases. In nucleotides, the CDR3 is TGTGCCATCAGTGAGATCGACAGGGTCCCTGAAGCTTTCTTT. Residues: CAISEIDRVPEAFF.

V gene TRBV6-1 combines with J gene TRBJ2-7; 9 bases are a match to TRBD1. The CDR3 runs to 15 residues. CDR1 MNHNS and CDR2 SASEGT come from the germline V gene. With V trimmed by 1 base and J by 2 bases, 3 bases remained unmatched. The CDR3 DNA reads as TGTGCCAGCAGTGAAGTGGACAGGGGAACCTACGAGCAGTACTTC. Its translation: CASSEVDRGTYEQYF.